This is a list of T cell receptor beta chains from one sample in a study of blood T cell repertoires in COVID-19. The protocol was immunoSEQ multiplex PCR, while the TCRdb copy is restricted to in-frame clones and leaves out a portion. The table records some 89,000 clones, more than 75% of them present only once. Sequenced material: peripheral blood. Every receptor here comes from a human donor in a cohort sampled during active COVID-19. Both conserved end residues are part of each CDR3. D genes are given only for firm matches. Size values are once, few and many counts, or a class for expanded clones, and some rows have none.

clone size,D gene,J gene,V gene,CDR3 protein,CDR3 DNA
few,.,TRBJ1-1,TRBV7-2,CASSFTGRVGTQAFF,TGTGCCAGCAGCTTTACTGGACGGGTAGGGACACAAGCTTTCTTT
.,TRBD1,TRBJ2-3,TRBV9,CASSVAGTGATDTQYF,TGTGCCAGCAGCGTCGCCGGGACAGGGGCGACAGATACGCAGTATTTT
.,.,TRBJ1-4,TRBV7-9,CASSPGQELFF,TGTGCCAGCAGCCCTGGTCAGGAACTGTTTTTT
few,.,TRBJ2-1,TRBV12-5,CASGYQSGDEQFF,TGTGCTAGTGGTTACCAATCAGGGGATGAGCAGTTCTTC
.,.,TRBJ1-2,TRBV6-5,CASRRDNGDYGYTF,TGTGCCAGCCGAAGGGACAATGGGGACTATGGCTACACCTTC
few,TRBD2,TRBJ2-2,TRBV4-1,CASSQDRLAGVRDHTGELFF,TGCGCCAGCAGCCAAGACCGACTAGCGGGAGTAAGAGATCACACCGGGGAGCTGTTTTTT
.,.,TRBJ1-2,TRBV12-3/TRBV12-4,CASTLTRVRGYTF,TGTGCCAGCACCTTGACCCGGGTTCGAGGCTACACCTTC
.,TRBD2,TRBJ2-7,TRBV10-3,CAISVGLGGEQYF,TGTGCCATCAGCGTGGGACTAGGCGGCGAGCAGTACTTC
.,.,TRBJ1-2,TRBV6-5,CASSSPGREGYTF,TGTGCCAGCAGTTCCCCGGGACGGGAGGGCTACACCTTC
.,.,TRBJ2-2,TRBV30,CAWSVGGTGELFF,TGTGCCTGGAGTGTCGGGGGTACCGGGGAGCTGTTTTTT
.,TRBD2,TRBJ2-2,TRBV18,CASSPSPPSGRTGELFF,TGTGCCAGCTCACCTAGCCCCCCTAGCGGGAGAACCGGGGAGCTGTTTTTT
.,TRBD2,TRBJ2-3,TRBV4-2,CASSQEPAGGPGTDTQYF,TGTGCCAGCAGCCAAGAGCCGGCGGGGGGGCCCGGCACAGATACGCAGTATTTT
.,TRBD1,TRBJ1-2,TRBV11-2,CASSQGGYGYTF,TGTGCCAGCAGTCAGGGGGGCTATGGCTACACCTTC
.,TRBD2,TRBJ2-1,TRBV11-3,CASSLEGGRADNEQFF,TGTGCCAGCAGCTTAGAGGGCGGGAGGGCCGACAATGAGCAGTTCTTC
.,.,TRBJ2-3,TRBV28,CASSLRYSSTDTQYF,TGTGCCAGCAGCCTTAGATATTCTAGCACAGATACGCAGTATTTT
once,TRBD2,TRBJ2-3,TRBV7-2,CASSARTLAGGMYTDTQYF,TGTGCCAGCAGCGCGCGAACTTTAGCGGGAGGGATGTACACAGATACGCAGTATTTT
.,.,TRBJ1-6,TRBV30,CAWRPGEGLIVSPLHF,TGTGCCTGGAGGCCAGGGGAGGGTTTAATAGTTTCACCCCTCCACTTT
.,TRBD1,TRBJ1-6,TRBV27,CASSSRDSHYNSPLHF,TGTGCCAGCAGTTCAAGGGACAGCCATTATAATTCACCCCTCCACTTT
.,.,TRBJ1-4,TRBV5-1,CASSLAVGDLGEKLFF,TGCGCCAGCAGCTTGGCCGTCGGGGACTTGGGTGAAAAACTGTTTTTT
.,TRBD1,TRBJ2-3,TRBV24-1,CATSSDRATDTQYF,TGTGCCACCAGCTCGGACAGGGCCACAGATACGCAGTATTTT
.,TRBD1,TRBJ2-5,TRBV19,CASSVGTGLLQETQYF,TGTGCCAGTAGTGTGGGGACAGGGCTCCTACAAGAGACCCAGTACTTC
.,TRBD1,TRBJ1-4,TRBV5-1,CASSLAQGDSEKLFF,TGCGCCAGCAGCTTGGCCCAGGGGGATAGTGAAAAACTGTTTTTT
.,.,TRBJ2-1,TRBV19,CASRTDSSYNEQFF,TGTGCCAGTAGGACGGACAGCTCCTACAATGAGCAGTTCTTC
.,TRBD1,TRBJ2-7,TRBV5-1,CASSLAPGQGSEQYF,TGCGCCAGCAGCTTGGCCCCGGGACAGGGGAGCGAGCAGTACTTC
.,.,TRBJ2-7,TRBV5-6,CASSLNTLSEQYF,TGTGCCAGCAGCTTGAATACCCTAAGCGAGCAGTACTTC
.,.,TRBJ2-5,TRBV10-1,CASSGHAGALETQYF,TGCGCCAGCAGCGGGCATGCGGGGGCTTTGGAGACCCAGTACTTC
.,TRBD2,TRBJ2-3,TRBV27,CASSLSGTRLDTQYF,TGTGCCAGCAGTTTATCTGGGACTAGATTAGATACGCAGTATTTT
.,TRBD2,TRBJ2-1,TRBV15,CATSREGTSFEQFF,TGTGCCACCAGCAGAGAAGGGACTAGTTTTGAGCAGTTCTTC
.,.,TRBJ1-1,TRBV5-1,CASSLVPENTEAFF,TGCGCCAGCAGCTTGGTCCCAGAGAACACTGAAGCTTTCTTT
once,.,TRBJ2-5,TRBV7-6,CASSLMTGRSSETQYF,TGTGCCAGCAGCTTAATGACAGGAAGGAGTAGCGAGACCCAGTACTTC
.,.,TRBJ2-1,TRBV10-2,CASSDLGGSWNEQFF,TGCGCCAGCAGTGACTTAGGTGGGAGTTGGAATGAGCAGTTCTTC
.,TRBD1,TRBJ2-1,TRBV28,CASISGTGIYNEQFF,TGTGCCAGCATCTCCGGGACAGGCATATACAATGAGCAGTTCTTC
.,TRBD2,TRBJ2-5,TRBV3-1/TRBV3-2,CASSQDQLAESQETQYF,TGTGCCAGCAGCCAAGATCAACTAGCGGAAAGCCAAGAGACCCAGTACTTC
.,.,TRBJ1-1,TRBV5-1,CASSLEVPNTEAFF,TGCGCCAGCAGCTTAGAGGTCCCGAACACTGAAGCTTTCTTT
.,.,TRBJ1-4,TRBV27,CASSYDRLGEKLFF,TGTGCCAGCAGTTACGACAGGCTCGGTGAAAAACTGTTTTTT
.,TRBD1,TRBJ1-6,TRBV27,CASSRQGADYNSPLHF,TGTGCCAGCAGCAGACAGGGGGCGGACTATAATTCACCCCTCCACTTT
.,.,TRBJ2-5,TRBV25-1,CASKDQGRGETQYF,TGTGCCAGCAAAGATCAGGGCCGCGGAGAGACCCAGTACTTC
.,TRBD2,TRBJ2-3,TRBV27,CASSKLPGGGTDTQYF,TGTGCCAGCAGCAAACTACCCGGGGGGGGCACAGATACGCAGTATTTT
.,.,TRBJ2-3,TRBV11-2,CASSFSGDTDTQYF,TGTGCCAGCAGCTTCTCGGGGGACACAGATACGCAGTATTTT
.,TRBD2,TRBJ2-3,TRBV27,CASTPGTSGRGRTQYF,TGTGCCAGCACCCCGGGGACTAGCGGGAGAGGACGTACGCAGTATTTT
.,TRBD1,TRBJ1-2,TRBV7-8,CASSRGQIYGYTF,TGTGCCAGCAGCCGGGGACAGATCTATGGCTACACCTTC